These 5 T cell receptor beta chains share one sample of origin, sequenced in a study of T cell repertoires in cytomegalovirus infection. One entry per CDR3 protein, called by TCRdb with MiXCR from the reads. The sample lists around 530,000 distinct CDR3 sequences, 16% occurring once. Sequenced: CD8+ T cells from PBMCs. All receptors derive from a human donor in good health (CMV status not recorded). Some clones in this sample may be carry-over from other donors' samples.

This clonotype was counted many times. V gene TRBV12-3 or TRBV12-4 combines with J gene TRBJ2-7; 7 nucleotides align to TRBD2. Trimming at V came to 6 bases and at J to 3 bases, leaving 5 bases not matched to a gene. The CDR3 is made up of 13 amino acids. CDR3 sequence: CASSATSVYEQYF. The CDR3 coding sequence is TGTGCCAGCAGCGCCACTAGCGTCTACGAGCAGTACTTC.

The chain combines TRBV6-6 with TRBJ1-1, with D perhaps matching TRBD1 (5 bases). Trimming cost V 2 bases and J 5 bases, with 12 bases left between them. The CDR3 totals 14 residues. Germline V gives CDR1 MNHNY, CDR2 SVGAGI (reference sequence). This CDR3 reads CASSYPGGRTEAFF. DNA for the CDR3: TGTGCCAGCAGTTACCCGGGGGGACGAACTGAAGCTTTCTTT.

This clonotype has ten or more counts. This chain links TRBV27 with TRBJ1-5; no clear D gene. V lost 5 bases, J lost 6 bases, and 8 bases lay in between. The germline gives CDR1 MNHEY, CDR2 SMNVEV (reference sequence). The CDR3 is 12 residues long. CDR3 amino acids: CASSPSGQPQHF. CDR3 nucleotides: TGTGCCAGCAGTCCCTCCGGTCAGCCCCAGCATTTT.

The chain employs TRBV6-1 and TRBJ1-1, with unresolved D. There are 14 residues in the CDR3. CDR1 is MNHNS, CDR2 SASEGT, per germline. Trimming removed 3 bases from V and 4 bases from J, with 12 bases in between. The CDR3 is CASSEIPWGTEAFF. CDR3 DNA sequence: TGTGCCAGCAGTGAGATACCCTGGGGCACTGAAGCTTTCTTT.

The table lists this clonotype with many counts. V gene TRBV7-9 combines with J gene TRBJ1-6; TRBD1 agrees at 8 bases. Unmatched junction bases numbered 4, after V lost 1 base and J lost 8 bases. The germline V gene encodes CDR1 SEHNR and CDR2 FQNEAQ (reference sequence). There are 15 residues in the CDR3. In DNA, the CDR3 is TGTGCCAGCAGCTTAGGACAGGGGAAACATTCACCCCTCCACTTT. It yields the protein CASSLGQGKHSPLHF.